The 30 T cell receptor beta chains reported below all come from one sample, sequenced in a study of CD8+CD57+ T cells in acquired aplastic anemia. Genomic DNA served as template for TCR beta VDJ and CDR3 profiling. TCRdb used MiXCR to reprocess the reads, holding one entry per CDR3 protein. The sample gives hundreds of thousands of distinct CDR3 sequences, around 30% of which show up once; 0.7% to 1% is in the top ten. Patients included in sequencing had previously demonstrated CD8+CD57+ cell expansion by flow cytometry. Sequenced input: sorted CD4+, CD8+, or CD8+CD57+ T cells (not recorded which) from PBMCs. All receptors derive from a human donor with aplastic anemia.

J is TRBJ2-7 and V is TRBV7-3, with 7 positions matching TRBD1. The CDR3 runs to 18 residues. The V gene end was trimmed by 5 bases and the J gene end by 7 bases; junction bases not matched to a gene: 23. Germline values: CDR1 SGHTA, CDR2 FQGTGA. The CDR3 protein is CASSLGPPTGMAYNEQYF. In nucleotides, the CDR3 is TGTGCCAGCAGCCTAGGGCCTCCGACAGGGATGGCATACAATGAGCAGTACTTC.

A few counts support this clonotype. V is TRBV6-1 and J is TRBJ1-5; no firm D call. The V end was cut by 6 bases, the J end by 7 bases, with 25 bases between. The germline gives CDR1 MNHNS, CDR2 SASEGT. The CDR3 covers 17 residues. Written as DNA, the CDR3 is TGTGCCAGCAGCAAACTTTTAGGTGGAACTACGGGGCAGCCCCAGCATTTT. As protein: CASSKLLGGTTGQPQHF.

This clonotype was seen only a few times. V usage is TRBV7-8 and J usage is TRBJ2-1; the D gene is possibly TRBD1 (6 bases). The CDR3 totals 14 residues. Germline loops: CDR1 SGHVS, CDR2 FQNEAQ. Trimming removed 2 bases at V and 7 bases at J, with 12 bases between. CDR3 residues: CASSLFAGENEQFF. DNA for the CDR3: TGTGCCAGCAGCTTATTTGCAGGGGAGAATGAGCAGTTCTTC.

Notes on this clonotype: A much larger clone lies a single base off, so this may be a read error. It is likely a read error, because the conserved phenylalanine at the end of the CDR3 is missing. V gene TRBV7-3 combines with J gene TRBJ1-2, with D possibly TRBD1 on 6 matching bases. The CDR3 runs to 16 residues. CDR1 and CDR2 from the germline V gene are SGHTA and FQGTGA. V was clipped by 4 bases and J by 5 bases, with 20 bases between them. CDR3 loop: CASSSPSERGLYGYTL. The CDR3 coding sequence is TGTGCCAGCAGCTCCCCTTCTGAGCGGGGGCTGTATGGCTACACCCTC.

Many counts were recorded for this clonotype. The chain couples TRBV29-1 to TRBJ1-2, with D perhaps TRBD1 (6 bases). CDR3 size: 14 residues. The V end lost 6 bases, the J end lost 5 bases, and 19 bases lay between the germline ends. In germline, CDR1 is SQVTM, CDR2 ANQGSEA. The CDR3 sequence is CSVLDQGRGYGYTF. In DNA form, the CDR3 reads TGCAGCGTGCTCGATCAGGGGAGAGGTTATGGCTACACCTTC.

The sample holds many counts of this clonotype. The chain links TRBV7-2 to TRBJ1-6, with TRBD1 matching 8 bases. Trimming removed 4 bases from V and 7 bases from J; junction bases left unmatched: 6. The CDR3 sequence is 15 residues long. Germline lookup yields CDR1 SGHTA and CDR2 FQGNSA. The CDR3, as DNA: TGTGCCAGCAGCTCCCAGACAGGGGCGAATTCACCCCTCCACTTT. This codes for CASSSQTGANSPLHF. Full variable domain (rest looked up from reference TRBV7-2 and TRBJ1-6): GAGVSQSPSNKVTEKGKDVELRCDPISGHTALYWYRQSLGQGLEFLIYFQGNSAPDKSGLPSDRFSAERTGGSVSTLTIQRTQQEDSAVYLCASSSQTGANSPLHFGNGTRLTVT.

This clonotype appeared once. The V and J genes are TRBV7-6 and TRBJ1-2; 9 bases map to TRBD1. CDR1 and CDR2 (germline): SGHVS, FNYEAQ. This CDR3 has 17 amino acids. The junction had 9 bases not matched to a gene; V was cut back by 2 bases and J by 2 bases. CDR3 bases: TGTGCCAGCAGCTTAAGAAGTCGGGGACAGGGAAACTATGGCTACACCTTC. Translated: CASSLRSRGQGNYGYTF.

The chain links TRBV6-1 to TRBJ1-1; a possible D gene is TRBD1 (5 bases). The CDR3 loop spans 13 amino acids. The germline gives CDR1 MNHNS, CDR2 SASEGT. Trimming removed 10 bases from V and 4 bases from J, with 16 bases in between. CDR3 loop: CATRGPGRTEAFF. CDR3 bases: TGTGCCACCCGGGGCCCAGGGCGCACTGAAGCTTTCTTT.

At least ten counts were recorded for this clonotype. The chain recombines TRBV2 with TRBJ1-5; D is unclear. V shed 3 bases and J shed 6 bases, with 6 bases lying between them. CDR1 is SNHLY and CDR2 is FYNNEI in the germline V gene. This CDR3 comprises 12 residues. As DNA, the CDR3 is TGTGCCAGCAGTGACCCGTTTCAGCCCCAGCATTTT. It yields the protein CASSDPFQPQHF.

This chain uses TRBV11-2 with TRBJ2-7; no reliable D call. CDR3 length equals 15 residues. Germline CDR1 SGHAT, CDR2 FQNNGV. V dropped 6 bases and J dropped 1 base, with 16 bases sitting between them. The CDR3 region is CASRPADLESYEQYF. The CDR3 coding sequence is TGTGCCAGCAGGCCGGCTGACCTTGAGTCCTACGAGCAGTACTTC.

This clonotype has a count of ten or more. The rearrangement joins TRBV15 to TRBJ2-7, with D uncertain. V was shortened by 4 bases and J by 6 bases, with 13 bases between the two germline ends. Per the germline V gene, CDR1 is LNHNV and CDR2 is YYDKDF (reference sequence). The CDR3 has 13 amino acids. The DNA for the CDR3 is TGTGCCACCAGCAAAAACCTAGGGCGCGAGCAGTACTTC. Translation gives CATSKNLGREQYF.

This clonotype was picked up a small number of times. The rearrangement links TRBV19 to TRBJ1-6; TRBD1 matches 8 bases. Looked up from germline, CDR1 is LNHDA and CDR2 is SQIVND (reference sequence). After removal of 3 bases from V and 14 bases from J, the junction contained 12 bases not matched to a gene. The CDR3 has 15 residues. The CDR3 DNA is TGTGCCAGTAGTATTTCAGTCAGGGACAGGCCAACCCTCCACTTT. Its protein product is CASSISVRDRPTLHF.

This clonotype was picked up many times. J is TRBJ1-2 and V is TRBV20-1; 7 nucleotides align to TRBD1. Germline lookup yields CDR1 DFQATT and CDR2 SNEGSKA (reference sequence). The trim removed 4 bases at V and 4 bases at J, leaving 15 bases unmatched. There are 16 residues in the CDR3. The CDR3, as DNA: TGCAGTGCTACAACATTCGGGACAGTTATGTCCTATGGCTACACCTTC. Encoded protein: CSATTFGTVMSYGYTF.

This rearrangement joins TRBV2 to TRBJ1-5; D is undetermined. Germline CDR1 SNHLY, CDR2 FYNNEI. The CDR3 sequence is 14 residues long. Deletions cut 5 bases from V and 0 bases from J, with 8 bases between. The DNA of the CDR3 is TGTGCCAGCAGTTTTCTGAATAGCAATCAGCCCCAGCATTTT. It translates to CASSFLNSNQPQHF. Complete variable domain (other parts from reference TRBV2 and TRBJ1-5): EPEVTQTPSHQVTQMGQEVILRCVPISNHLYFYWYRQILGQKVEFLVSFYNNEISEKSEIFDDQFSVERPDGSNFTLKIRSTKLEDSAMYFCASSFLNSNQPQHFGDGTRLSIL.

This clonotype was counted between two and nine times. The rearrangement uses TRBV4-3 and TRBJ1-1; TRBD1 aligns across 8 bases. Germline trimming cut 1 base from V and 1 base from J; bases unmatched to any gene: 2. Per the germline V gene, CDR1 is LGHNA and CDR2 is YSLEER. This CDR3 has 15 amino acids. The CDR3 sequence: CASSQGRGPNTEAFF. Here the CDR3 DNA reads TGCGCCAGCAGCCAAGGCAGGGGGCCGAACACTGAAGCTTTCTTT.

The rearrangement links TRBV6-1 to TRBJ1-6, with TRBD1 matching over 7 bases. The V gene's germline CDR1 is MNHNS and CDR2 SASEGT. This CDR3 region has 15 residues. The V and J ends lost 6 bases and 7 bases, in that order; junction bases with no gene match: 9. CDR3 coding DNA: TGTGCCAGCAGCCCTTTACAGGGGCGGAATTCACCCCTCCACTTT. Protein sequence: CASSPLQGRNSPLHF.

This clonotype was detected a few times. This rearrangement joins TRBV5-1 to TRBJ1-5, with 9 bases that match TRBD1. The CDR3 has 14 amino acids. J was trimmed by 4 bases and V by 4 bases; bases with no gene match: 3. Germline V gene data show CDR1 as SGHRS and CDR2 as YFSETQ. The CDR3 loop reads CASSMGQGNQPQHF. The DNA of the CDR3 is TGCGCCAGCAGCATGGGACAGGGAAATCAGCCCCAGCATTTT.

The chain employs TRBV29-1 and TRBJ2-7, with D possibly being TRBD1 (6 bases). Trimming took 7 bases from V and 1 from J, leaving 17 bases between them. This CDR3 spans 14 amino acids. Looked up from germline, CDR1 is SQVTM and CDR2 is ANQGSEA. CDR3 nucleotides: TGCAGCGCCGATATTACAGGGAATTCCTACGAGCAGTACTTC. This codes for CSADITGNSYEQYF.

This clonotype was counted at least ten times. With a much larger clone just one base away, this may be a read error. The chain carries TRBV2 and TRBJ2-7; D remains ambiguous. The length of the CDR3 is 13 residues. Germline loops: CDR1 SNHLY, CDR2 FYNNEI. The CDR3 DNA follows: TGTGCCAGCAGTGAACCCTTCTCCTACGGGCAGTACTTC. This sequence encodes CASSEPFSYGQYF.

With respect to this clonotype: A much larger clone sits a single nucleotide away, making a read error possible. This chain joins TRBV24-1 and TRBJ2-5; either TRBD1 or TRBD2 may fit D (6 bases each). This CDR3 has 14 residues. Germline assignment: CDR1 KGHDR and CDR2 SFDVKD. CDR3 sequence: CSAPALTGGGTQYF. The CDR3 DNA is TGCAGTGCTCCCGCGTTGACAGGAGGGGGGACCCAGTACTTC.

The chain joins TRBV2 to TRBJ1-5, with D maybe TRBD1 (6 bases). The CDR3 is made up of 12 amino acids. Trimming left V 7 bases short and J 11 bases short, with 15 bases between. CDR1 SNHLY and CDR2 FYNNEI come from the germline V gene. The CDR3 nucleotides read TGTGCCAGCAACGGGGATTCAGGGGCCCAGCATTTT. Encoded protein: CASNGDSGAQHF.

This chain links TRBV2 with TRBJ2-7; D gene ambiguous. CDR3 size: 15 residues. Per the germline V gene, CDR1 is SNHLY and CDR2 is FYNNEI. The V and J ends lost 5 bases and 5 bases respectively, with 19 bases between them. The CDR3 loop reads CASSMRLDPIDEQYF. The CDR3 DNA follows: TGTGCCAGCAGTATGAGACTTGACCCTATTGACGAGCAGTACTTC.

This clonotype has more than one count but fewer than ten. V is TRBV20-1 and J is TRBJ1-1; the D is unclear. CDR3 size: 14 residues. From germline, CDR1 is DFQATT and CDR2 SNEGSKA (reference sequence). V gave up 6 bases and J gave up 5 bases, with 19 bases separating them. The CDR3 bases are TGCAGTGCACGCCGGGGAGCGCTGGGAACTGAAGCTTTCTTT. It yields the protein CSARRGALGTEAFF.

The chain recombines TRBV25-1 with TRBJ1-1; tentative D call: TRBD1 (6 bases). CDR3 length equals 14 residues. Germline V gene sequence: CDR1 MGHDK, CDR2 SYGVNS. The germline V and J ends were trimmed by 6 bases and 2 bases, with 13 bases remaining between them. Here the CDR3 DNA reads TGTGCCAGCAGCCCCCCAGGGACAAACACTGAAGCTTTCTTT. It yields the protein CASSPPGTNTEAFF.

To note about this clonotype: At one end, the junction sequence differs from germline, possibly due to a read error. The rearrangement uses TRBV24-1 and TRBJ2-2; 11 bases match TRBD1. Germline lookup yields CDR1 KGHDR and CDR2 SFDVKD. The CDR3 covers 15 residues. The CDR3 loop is CATSRTGGGTGELFF. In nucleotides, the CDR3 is TGTGCCACCAGTCGGACAGGGGGCGGAACCGGGGAGCTGTTCTTT.

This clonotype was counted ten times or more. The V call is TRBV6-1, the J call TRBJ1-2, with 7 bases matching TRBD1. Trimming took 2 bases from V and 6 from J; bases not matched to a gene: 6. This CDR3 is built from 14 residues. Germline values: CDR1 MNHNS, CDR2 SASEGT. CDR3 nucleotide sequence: TGTGCCAGCAGTGAACGGACAGGTTTAAATGGCTACACCTTC. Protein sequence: CASSERTGLNGYTF.

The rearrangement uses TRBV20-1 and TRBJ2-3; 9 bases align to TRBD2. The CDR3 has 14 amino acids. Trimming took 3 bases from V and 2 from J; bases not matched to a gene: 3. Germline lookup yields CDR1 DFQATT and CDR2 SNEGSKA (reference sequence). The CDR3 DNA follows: TGCAGTGCTAGCGGCGGGAGGGTCACAGATACGCAGTATTTT. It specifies CSASGGRVTDTQYF.

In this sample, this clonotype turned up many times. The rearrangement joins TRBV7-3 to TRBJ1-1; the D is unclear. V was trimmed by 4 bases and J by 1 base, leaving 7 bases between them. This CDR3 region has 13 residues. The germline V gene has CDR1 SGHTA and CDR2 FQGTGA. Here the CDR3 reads CASSYTANTEAFF. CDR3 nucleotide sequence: TGTGCCAGCAGCTATACAGCGAACACTGAAGCTTTCTTT.

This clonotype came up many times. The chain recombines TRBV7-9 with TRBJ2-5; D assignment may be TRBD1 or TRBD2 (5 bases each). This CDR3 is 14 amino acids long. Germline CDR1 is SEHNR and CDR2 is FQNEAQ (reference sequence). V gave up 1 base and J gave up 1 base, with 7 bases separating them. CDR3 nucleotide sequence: TGTGCCAGCAGCTTAGGGGGGACCCAAGAGACCCAGTACTTC. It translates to CASSLGGTQETQYF.

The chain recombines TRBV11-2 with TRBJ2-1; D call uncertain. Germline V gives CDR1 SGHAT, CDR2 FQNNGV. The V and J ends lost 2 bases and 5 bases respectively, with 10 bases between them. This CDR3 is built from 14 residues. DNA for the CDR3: TGTGCCAGCAGCTTAAATCTAGGCCACAATGAGCAGTTCTTC. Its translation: CASSLNLGHNEQFF. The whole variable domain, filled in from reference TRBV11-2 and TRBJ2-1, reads EAGVAQSPRYKIIEKRQSVAFWCNPISGHATLYWYQQILGQGPKLLIQFQNNGVVDDSQLPKDRFSAERLKGVDSTLKIQPAKLEDSAVYLCASSLNLGHNEQFFGPGTRLTVL.